The clone carrying this T cell receptor beta chain showed up many times. Its antigen is currently unknown. Time point noted: newly diagnosed GD, antithyroid drugs for less than 3 months. The TCR library was prepared using RNA isolated from PBMCs. HTBI primers from iRepertoire and Arm-PCR of CDR3 regions yielded the TCR beta libraries. TCRdb re-called the multiplex PCR reads with MiXCR, one entry per CDR3 protein. The table includes just over 600,000 distinct CDR3 sequences, 16% detected once. These data are taken from a study of regulatory T cells in long-lasting Graves disease. General study points: Accuracy could have been hurt by small sample size.

Trimming cost V 7 bases and J 4 bases, with 13 bases left between them. The CDR3 contains 14 residues. In addition, the sample was reused for a study of T cells in Graves' hyperthyroidism and ophthalmopathy. That source notes: Patients were excluded for uncontrolled infection, other autoimmune disease, pregnancy or lactation. The HTBI primer set drove a first-round RT-PCR of the TCR CDR3.

The chain links TRBV12-3 or TRBV12-4 to TRBJ2-2; D not certain. The source is a woman under 40 with Graves disease. The starting material was peripheral blood mononuclear cells (PBMCs), obtained at new diagnosis, from a patient treated with antithyroid drugs. Here the CDR3 DNA reads TGTGCCAGCACTTACTTGTCCAGCACCGGGGAGCTGTTTTTT. Translating gives CASTYLSSTGELFF.